This TCR beta chain was retrieved from a study of blood T cell repertoires in COVID-19. Study information: COVID-19 samples from acute and convalescent phases originated in the United States, Italy and Spain. Sources were T cells, B-cell-depleted T cells, or PBMCs; the material itself was cDNA or gDNA.

Repertoires were generated with immunoSEQ multiplex PCR, while TCRdb's copy carries only in-frame clones and drops some. The sample has about 34,000 clones; approximately 89% are singletons. With V trimmed by 3 bases and J by 3 bases, 8 bases remained unmatched. This CDR3 region has 14 residues. CDR1 is SQVTM and CDR2 is ANQGSEA in the germline V gene. The chain has TRBV29-1 and TRBJ2-7; TRBD1 agrees at 7 bases. This receptor was taken from a man aged 60-69 years with active COVID-19. Sequencing input: peripheral blood. The CDR3 is CSVETRDRDYEQYF. Written as DNA, the CDR3 is TGCAGCGTTGAGACCCGGGACAGAGACTACGAGCAGTACTTC.